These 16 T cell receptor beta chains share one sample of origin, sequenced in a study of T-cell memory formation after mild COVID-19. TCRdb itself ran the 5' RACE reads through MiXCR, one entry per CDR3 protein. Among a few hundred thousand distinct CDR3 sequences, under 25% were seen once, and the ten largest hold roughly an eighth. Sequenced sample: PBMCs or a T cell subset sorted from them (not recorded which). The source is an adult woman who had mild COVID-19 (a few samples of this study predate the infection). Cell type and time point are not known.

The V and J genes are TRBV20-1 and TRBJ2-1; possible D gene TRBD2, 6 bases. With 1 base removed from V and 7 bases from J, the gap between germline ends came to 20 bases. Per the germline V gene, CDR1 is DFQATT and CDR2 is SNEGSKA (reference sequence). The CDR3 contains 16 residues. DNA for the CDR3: TGCAGTGCTAGAGTTATACGACGGGACTCCTTTAATGAGCAGTTCTTC. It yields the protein CSARVIRRDSFNEQFF.

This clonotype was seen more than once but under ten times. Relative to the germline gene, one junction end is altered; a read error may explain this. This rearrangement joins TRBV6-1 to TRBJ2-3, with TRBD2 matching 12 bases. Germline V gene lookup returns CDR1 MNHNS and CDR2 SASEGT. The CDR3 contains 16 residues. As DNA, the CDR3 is TGTGCCAGCAGGGACCAGACTAGCGGGAGCACATATACGCAGTATTTT. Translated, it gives CASRDQTSGSTYTQYF.

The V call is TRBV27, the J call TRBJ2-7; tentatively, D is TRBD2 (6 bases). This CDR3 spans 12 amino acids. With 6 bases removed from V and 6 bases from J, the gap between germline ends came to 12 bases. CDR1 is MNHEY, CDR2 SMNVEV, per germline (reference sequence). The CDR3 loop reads CASSPGGFEQYF. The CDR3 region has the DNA TGTGCCAGCAGCCCCGGGGGTTTCGAGCAGTACTTC.

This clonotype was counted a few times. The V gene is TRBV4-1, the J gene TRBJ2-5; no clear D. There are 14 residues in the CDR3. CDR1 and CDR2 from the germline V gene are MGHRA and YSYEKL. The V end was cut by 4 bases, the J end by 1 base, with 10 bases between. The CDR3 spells CASSPIGFQETQYF. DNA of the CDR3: TGCGCCAGCAGCCCGATTGGGTTCCAAGAGACCCAGTACTTC.

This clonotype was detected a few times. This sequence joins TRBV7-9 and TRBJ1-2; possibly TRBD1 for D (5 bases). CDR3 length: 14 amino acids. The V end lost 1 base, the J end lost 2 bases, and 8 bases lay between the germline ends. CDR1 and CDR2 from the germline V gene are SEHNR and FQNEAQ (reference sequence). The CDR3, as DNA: TGTGCCAGCAGCTTAGTAGGGGCAAACTATGGCTACACCTTC. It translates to CASSLVGANYGYTF.

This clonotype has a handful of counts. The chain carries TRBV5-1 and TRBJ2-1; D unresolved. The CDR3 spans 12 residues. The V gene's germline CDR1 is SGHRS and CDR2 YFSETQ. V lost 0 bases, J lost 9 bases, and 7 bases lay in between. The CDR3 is CASSLGLGEQFF. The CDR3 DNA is TGCGCCAGCAGCTTGGGCCTTGGTGAGCAGTTCTTC.

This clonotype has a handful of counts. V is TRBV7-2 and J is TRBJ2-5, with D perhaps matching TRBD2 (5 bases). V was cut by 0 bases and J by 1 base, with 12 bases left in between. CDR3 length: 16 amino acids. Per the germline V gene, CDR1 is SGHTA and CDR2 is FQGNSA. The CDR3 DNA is TGTGCCAGCAGCTTAGCCGAGCTAGCCGGCCAAGAGACCCAGTACTTC. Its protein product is CASSLAELAGQETQYF.

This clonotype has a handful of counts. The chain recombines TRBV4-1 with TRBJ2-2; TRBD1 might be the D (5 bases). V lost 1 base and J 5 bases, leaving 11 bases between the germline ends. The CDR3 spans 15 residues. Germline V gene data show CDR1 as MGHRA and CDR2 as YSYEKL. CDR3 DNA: TGCGCCAGCAGCCAAGGGGCAGGGCAGACCGGGGAGCTGTTTTTT. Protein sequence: CASSQGAGQTGELFF.

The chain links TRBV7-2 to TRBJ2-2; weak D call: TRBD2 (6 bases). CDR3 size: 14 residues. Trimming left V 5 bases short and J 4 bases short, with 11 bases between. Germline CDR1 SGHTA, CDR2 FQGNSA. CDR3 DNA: TGTGCCAGCAGCACCGGGGAGGTCACCGGGGAGCTGTTTTTT. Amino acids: CASSTGEVTGELFF.

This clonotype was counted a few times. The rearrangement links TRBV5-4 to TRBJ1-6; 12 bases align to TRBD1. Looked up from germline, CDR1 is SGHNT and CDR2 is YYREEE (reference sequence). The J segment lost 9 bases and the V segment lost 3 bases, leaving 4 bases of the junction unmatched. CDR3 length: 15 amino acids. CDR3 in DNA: TGTGCCAGCAGCTCACCGGGACAGGGGGCTTCACCCCTCCACTTT. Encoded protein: CASSSPGQGASPLHF. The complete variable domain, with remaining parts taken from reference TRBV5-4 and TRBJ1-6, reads ETGVTQSPTHLIKTRGQQVTLRCSSQSGHNTVSWYQQALGQGPQFIFQYYREEENGRGNFPPRFSGLQFPNYSSELNVNALELDDSALYLCASSSPGQGASPLHFGNGTRLTVT.

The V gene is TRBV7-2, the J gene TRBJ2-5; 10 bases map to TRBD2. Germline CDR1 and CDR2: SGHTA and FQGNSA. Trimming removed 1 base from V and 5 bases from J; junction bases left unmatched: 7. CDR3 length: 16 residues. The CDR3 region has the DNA TGTGCCAGCAGCTTAGTATCTAGCGGGAGCAGGGAGACCCAGTACTTC. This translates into CASSLVSSGSRETQYF.

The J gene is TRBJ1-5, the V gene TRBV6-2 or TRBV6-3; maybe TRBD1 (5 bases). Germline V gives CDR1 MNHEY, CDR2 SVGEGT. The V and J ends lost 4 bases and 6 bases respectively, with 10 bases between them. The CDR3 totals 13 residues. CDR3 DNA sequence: TGTGCCAGCAGTTCTTGGGGCGCTCAGCCCCAGCATTTT. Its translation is CASSSWGAQPQHF.

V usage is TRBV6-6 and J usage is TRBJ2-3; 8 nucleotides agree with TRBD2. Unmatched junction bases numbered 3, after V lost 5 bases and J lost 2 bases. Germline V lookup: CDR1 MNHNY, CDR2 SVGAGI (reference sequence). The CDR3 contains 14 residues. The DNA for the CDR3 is TGTGCCAGCAGTCCACTAGCGGCCACAGATACGCAGTATTTT. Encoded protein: CASSPLAATDTQYF.

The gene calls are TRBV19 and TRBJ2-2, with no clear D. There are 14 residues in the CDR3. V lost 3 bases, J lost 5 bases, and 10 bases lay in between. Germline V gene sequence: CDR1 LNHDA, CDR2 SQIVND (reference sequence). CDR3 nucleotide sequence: TGTGCCAGTAGTATCAGTCTAGGGACCGGGGAGCTGTTTTTT. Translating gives CASSISLGTGELFF.

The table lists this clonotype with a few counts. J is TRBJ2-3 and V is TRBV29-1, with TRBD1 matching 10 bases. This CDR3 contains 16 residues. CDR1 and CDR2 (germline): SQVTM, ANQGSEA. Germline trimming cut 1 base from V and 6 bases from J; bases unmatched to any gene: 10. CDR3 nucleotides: TGCAGCGTTGAAGGGCTTCCGGGACAGGGGTCTGATACGCAGTATTTT. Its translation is CSVEGLPGQGSDTQYF.

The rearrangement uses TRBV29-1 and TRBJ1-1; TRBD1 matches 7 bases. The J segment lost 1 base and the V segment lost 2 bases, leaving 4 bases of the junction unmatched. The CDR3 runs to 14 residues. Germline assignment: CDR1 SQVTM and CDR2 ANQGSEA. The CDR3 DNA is TGCAGCGTTGAACAGGGGGTCGCGAACACTGAAGCTTTCTTT. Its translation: CSVEQGVANTEAFF.